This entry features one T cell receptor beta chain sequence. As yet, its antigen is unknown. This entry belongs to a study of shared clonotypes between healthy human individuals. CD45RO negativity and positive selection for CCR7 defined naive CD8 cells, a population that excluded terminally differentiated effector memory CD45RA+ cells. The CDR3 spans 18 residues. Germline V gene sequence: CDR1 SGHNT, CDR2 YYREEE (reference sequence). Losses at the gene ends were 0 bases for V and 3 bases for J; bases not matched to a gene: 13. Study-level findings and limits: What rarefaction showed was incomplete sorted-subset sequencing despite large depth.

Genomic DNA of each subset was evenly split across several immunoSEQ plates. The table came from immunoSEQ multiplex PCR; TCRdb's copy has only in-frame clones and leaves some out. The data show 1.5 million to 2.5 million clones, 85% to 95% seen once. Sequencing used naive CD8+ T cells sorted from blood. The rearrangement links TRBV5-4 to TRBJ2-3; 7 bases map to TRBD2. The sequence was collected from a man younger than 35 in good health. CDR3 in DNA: TGTGCCAGCAGCTTGGACCCCTCCCTAGCGGTTAAAACAGATACGCAGTATTTT. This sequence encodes CASSLDPSLAVKTDTQYF.